The clone carrying this TCR beta chain was observed many times. These data are taken from a study of early T cells in non-severe SARS-CoV-2 infection. Researchers tagged individual cDNA molecules with unique molecular identifiers. TCRdb reprocessed the 5' RACE reads with MiXCR, giving one entry per CDR3 protein. The sample comprises 24,000 or so distinct CDR3 sequences, less than 7% of which are singletons, and 2.4% rests with the top ten. With 4 bases removed from V and 0 bases from J, the gap between germline ends came to 13 bases. This CDR3 has 15 amino acids. Germline CDR1 and CDR2: DFQATT and SNEGSKA (reference sequence).

This chain connects TRBV20-1 to TRBJ1-3; maybe TRBD1 (5 bases). The source is an adult who was a healthcare worker with PCR-confirmed SARS-CoV-2 infection or an uninfected control (not recorded which). Sequencing input: whole blood. This CDR3 is CSATPGHSSGNTIYF. CDR3 sequence (DNA): TGCAGTGCTACCCCCGGACATAGCTCTGGAAACACCATATATTTT.